A single sample is the source of the 5 T cell receptor beta chains below, sequenced in a study of blood T cell repertoires in COVID-19. The table came from immunoSEQ multiplex PCR; TCRdb's copy has only in-frame clones and leaves some out. This table has almost 350,000 clones, roughly 86% appearing once. Sequencing input: PBMCs or T cells enriched from blood (not recorded which). These receptors came from a woman in her thirties who had been exposed to COVID-19.

The DNA of the CDR3 is TGTGCCAGCAGCTTAAAGGTAGCGGGAGGAACAGATACGCAGTATTTT. This sequence encodes CASSLKVAGGTDTQYF. This sequence joins TRBV5-4 and TRBJ2-3; 10 nucleotides align to TRBD2. Germline V gene sequence: CDR1 SGHNT, CDR2 YYREEE (reference sequence). The trim removed 2 bases at V and 3 bases at J, leaving 6 bases unmatched. The CDR3 totals 16 residues.

The rearrangement links TRBV19 to TRBJ2-5; the D gene is possibly TRBD2 (6 bases). V was trimmed by 8 bases and J by 5 bases, leaving 18 bases between them. This CDR3 spans 14 amino acids. Germline V lookup: CDR1 LNHDA, CDR2 SQIVND (reference sequence). CDR3 sequence (DNA): TGTGCCAGTGGAGAGGGAGGCACCCGCGAGACCCAGTACTTC. It is translated as CASGEGGTRETQYF. Full variable domain (outside the CDR3, taken from reference TRBV19 and TRBJ2-5): DGGITQSPKYLFRKEGQNVTLSCEQNLNHDAMYWYRQDPGQGLRLIYYSQIVNDFQKGDIAEGYSVSREKKESFPLTVTSAQKNPTAFYLCASGEGGTRETQYFGPGTRLLVL.

This chain links TRBV5-1 with TRBJ2-2, with D maybe TRBD2 (5 bases). Germline V lookup: CDR1 SGHRS, CDR2 YFSETQ. This CDR3 is built from 13 residues. V was clipped by 6 bases and J by 7 bases, with 13 bases between them. Here the CDR3 reads CASTHRGNGELFF. CDR3 DNA: TGCGCCAGCACCCATCGGGGTAACGGGGAGCTGTTTTTT.

V is TRBV9 and J is TRBJ2-1, with TRBD2 matching 8 bases. The germline V gene has CDR1 SGDLS and CDR2 YYNGEE. V trimming: 0 bases; J trimming: 4 bases; junction bases outside the gene matches: 9. This CDR3 is 17 amino acids long. Here the CDR3 reads CASSVGGAGATYNEQFF. The CDR3 DNA reads TGTGCCAGCAGCGTAGGGGGAGCGGGAGCGACTTACAATGAGCAGTTCTTC.

J is TRBJ1-1 and V is TRBV11-3, with D possibly being TRBD1 (6 bases). CDR3 length equals 16 residues. Germline V lookup: CDR1 SGHNT, CDR2 YENEEA. The V end was cut by 1 base, the J end by 4 bases, with 16 bases between. CDR3 in DNA: TGTGCCAGCAGCTTAGCTAGCTGGGGGCTTAGCACTGAAGCTTTCTTT. Its translation: CASSLASWGLSTEAFF.